This paragraph reports one TCR beta chain. The antigen is not known. These data are taken from a study of T cells in localized non-small cell lung cancer. General observations from the study: Because only a single region of the tumor was sequenced, heterogeneity remains possible. The greatest T cell clonality was found in uninvolved adjacent lung (higher than in tumor). Turning up in adjacent lung were a median approximately 50 of the top 100 tumor clones.

Profiled with immunoSEQ multiplex PCR; TCRdb holds only in-frame clones, not every one. The profile shows around 54,000 clones, about nine tenths of them singletons. Germline values: CDR1 MNHNS, CDR2 SASEGT. The CDR3 extends over 14 amino acids. Trimming took 5 bases from V and 1 from J, leaving 11 bases between them. Sequenced here: peripheral blood, sampled before any cancer treatment. V usage is TRBV6-1 and J usage is TRBJ1-1, with D possibly TRBD1 on 5 matching bases. The source is a male donor aged 60 or over with stage III squamous cell lung carcinoma. Here the CDR3 reads CASSRRQKNTEAFF. In DNA, the CDR3 is TGTGCCAGCAGTAGACGACAGAAGAACACTGAAGCTTTCTTT.